A selection of T cell receptor beta chains follows, all from one sample in a study of T cells in Graves' hyperthyroidism and ophthalmopathy. Via MiXCR, TCRdb re-called the multiplex PCR reads, giving one row per CDR3 protein. The sample has 400,000 to 500,000 distinct CDR3 sequences, around an eighth seen once; the top ten hold over 15%. Sequenced: blood. The receptors come from a woman in her late teens or twenties with Graves' hyperthyroidism. The CDR3 runs from the conserved cysteine through the conserved F or W. D genes are given only for firm matches. Clone size is shown for a subset of rows, as once, few, many or a class of expanded clone.

TRBV19	many	TRBD2	TRBJ2-1	TGTGCCACAACCGGGACTAGCGGGTCCAATGAGCAGTTCTTC	CATTGTSGSNEQFF
TRBV11-2	many	TRBD1	TRBJ1-6	TGTGCCAGCAGCTTGGCGGGACAGTCATCCCTCCTCCACTTT	CASSLAGQSSLLHF
TRBV11-2	many	TRBD2	TRBJ2-3	TGTGCCAGCAGCTCGGGGACTAGCGGGAGAGGGACAGATACGCAGTATTTT	CASSSGTSGRGTDTQYF
TRBV30	.	.	TRBJ2-6	TGTGCCTGTCAGTCTGGGGCCAACGTCCTGACTTTC	CACQSGANVLTF
TRBV6-5	many	TRBD1	TRBJ2-2	TGTGCCAGCAGCAGGGACAGGGGTTACACCGGGGAGCTGTTTTTT	CASSRDRGYTGELFF
TRBV20-1	many	.	TRBJ2-7	TGCAGTGCGACTCCTGGACTCGCCTACGAGCAGTACTTC	CSATPGLAYEQYF
TRBV20-1	few	.	TRBJ2-3	TGCAGTGCTAGAGATCCCTGGACAGCTAGCACAGATACGCAGTATTTT	CSARDPWTASTDTQYF
TRBV19	few	.	TRBJ2-1	TGTGCCACGGAGTGGGGGAACTACAATGAGCAGTTCTTC	CATEWGNYNEQFF
TRBV3-1	many	.	TRBJ1-5	TGTGCCAGCAGCCAAGTGGGGGCGGGTGGAAGCAATCAGCCCCAGCATTTT	CASSQVGAGGSNQPQHF
TRBV18	many	.	TRBJ1-2	TGTGCCAGCTCACCACCGTCAGGGGATGGCTACACCTTC	CASSPPSGDGYTF
TRBV6-1	many	.	TRBJ1-1	TGTGCCACCTTCAGGCTAGAGAACACTGAAGCTTTCTTT	CATFRLENTEAFF
TRBV19	many	.	TRBJ2-4	TGTGCCAGTAGGGGTCCTGCAGGTTTATTAGCCAAAAACATTCAGTACTTC	CASRGPAGLLAKNIQYF
TRBV4-1	.	TRBD2	TRBJ2-1	TGCGCCAGCAGCCAGTCGAGCGGGACCGACAATGAGCAGTTCTTC	CASSQSSGTDNEQFF
TRBV2	few	TRBD2	TRBJ2-1	TGTGCCAGCAGTGAAGTAGCGGGAGGTTTTTTATACAATGAGCAGTTCTTC	CASSEVAGGFLYNEQFF
TRBV7-9	.	TRBD2	TRBJ2-3	TGTGCCAGCAGGGGGGTAGCGGGTCTTCCCACAGATACGCAGTATTTT	CASRGVAGLPTDTQYF
TRBV2	many	TRBD1	TRBJ1-1	TGTGCCGGCGCTCAACAGGGGATGAACACTGAAGCTTTCTTT	CAGAQQGMNTEAFF
TRBV20-1	.	.	TRBJ2-3	TGCAGTGCTAGAGATAAGGGGTGGTTAGGCACAGATACGCAGTATTTT	CSARDKGWLGTDTQYF
TRBV2	many	TRBD2	TRBJ2-1	TGTGCCAGCAGAGCGTTGACTAGCGGGAGTGGGTATGAGCAGTTCTTC	CASRALTSGSGYEQFF
TRBV30	few	.	TRBJ1-4	TGTGCCTGGAGGGACTGGGACAAATGGAATGAAAAACTGTTTTTT	CAWRDWDKWNEKLFF
TRBV4-1	few	.	TRBJ1-4	TGCGCCAGCAGCCCCCCTTGGGGGGATCGGGGTGATGAAAAACTGTTTTTT	CASSPPWGDRGDEKLFF
TRBV7-9	few	.	TRBJ1-6	TGTGCCAGCAGCGCCGGTGGAGGCAATTCACCCCTCCACTTT	CASSAGGGNSPLHF
TRBV20-1	few	TRBD2	TRBJ2-1	TGCAGTGCTAGGGGACAACTACTAGCGGGGTCTAACAATGAGCAGTTCTTC	CSARGQLLAGSNNEQFF
TRBV7-8	few	TRBD1	TRBJ1-2	TGTGCCAGCAGCTTATTCCCTGGGACAGGAACCGATGGCTACACCTTC	CASSLFPGTGTDGYTF
TRBV10-3	few	.	TRBJ2-7	TGTGCCATCAGTAGTAGCGGAGCCTACGAGCAGTACTTC	CAISSSGAYEQYF
TRBV5-1	many	TRBD2	TRBJ2-1	TGCGCCAGCAGCCCCTCCGGACTAGCGGGAGGATCCTACAATGAGCAGTTCTTC	CASSPSGLAGGSYNEQFF
TRBV27	few	.	TRBJ1-5	TGTGCCAGCAGTTCTAGGGCGGACGGCCAGGGGCCCCAGCATTTT	CASSSRADGQGPQHF
TRBV29-1	.	TRBD2	TRBJ2-5	TGCAGCGTGGGTCTAGCGGGAGGGGAGACCCAGTACTTC	CSVGLAGGETQYF
TRBV12-3/TRBV12-4	many	.	TRBJ1-1	TGTGCCAGCAGTTTGTCCCAGGGGAAGAGCACTGAAGCTTTCTTT	CASSLSQGKSTEAFF
TRBV7-2	few	.	TRBJ2-1	TGTGCCAGCAGCTTAGATTTCGGGATGGGCAATGAGCAGTTCTTC	CASSLDFGMGNEQFF
TRBV6-2/TRBV6-3	.	.	TRBJ2-1	TGTGCCAGCAGTTACTCGAGGGAAGTGGGTGAGCAGTTCTTC	CASSYSREVGEQFF
TRBV12-5	many	.	TRBJ2-1	TGTGCTAGTGGCCCCTCGTGGGGCGGAGGCTACAATGAGCAGTTCTTC	CASGPSWGGGYNEQFF
TRBV6-5	many	.	TRBJ2-1	TGTGCCAGCAGTTACTCCTCACTAGGTGAGCAGTTCTTC	CASSYSSLGEQFF
TRBV2	many	.	TRBJ2-3	TGTGCCAGCAGTGTAGGAGGAGTGAGTACAGATACGCAGTATTTT	CASSVGGVSTDTQYF
TRBV19	many	.	TRBJ2-6	TGTGCCAGTAGTATCGACGCTCCTGGGGCCAACGTTCTGACTTTC	CASSIDAPGANVLTF
TRBV2	.	.	TRBJ1-5	TGTGCCAGCAGTCGCGTCAGGTCCGACCCCCAGCATTTT	CASSRVRSDPQHF
TRBV10-3	many	.	TRBJ1-2	TGTGCCATCAGTCGCGCCGGTACGGAGAACTATGGCTACACCTTC	CAISRAGTENYGYTF
TRBV7-3	few	.	TRBJ2-2	TGTGCCAGCAGCTTCTTAGCCCCGGAGTACCCCGGGGAGCTGTTTTTT	CASSFLAPEYPGELFF
TRBV29-1	once	.	TRBJ1-4	TGCAGCGTTGCCCCCTCAGGTGCAACTAATGAAAAACTGTTTTTT	CSVAPSGATNEKLFF
TRBV30	.	.	TRBJ1-1	TGTGCCTGGACGGAGGGGACTGAAGCTTTCTTT	CAWTEGTEAFF
TRBV25-1	few	.	TRBJ2-7	TGTGCCAGCAGTGCAGGAGGATGGTACGAGCAGTACTTC	CASSAGGWYEQYF
TRBV5-1	.	.	TRBJ1-4	TGCGCCAGCAGCCCACAGGGTAGGAATGAAAAACTGTTTTTT	CASSPQGRNEKLFF
TRBV27	many	TRBD1	TRBJ1-2	TGTGCCAGCACCCCGGACAGGGGCGGGGGCTACACCTTC	CASTPDRGGGYTF
TRBV6-1	.	TRBD1	TRBJ1-4	TGTGCCAGCAGTGACAGGGGGCGAAAACTGTTTTTT	CASSDRGRKLFF
TRBV6-1	.	TRBD2	TRBJ2-3	TGTGCCAGCAGACCCCCGCGACTAGCGGTCACAGATACGCAGTATTTT	CASRPPRLAVTDTQYF
TRBV12-5	many	.	TRBJ2-3	TGTGCTAGTGGAGGCCAGGGGTCGGGGACAGATACGCAGTATTTT	CASGGQGSGTDTQYF
TRBV7-3	once	.	TRBJ2-2	TGTGCCAGCAGCTCCCAACCCGGGACAACGAACACCGGGGAGCTGTTTTTT	CASSSQPGTTNTGELFF
TRBV27	many	.	TRBJ2-5	TGTGCCAGCTCCCCAGCATGGTCGAAAGAGACCCAGTACTTC	CASSPAWSKETQYF
TRBV4-1	.	TRBD2	TRBJ2-3	TGCGCCAGCAGCCATAGCGGGAGGACCTTCACAGATACGCAGTATTTT	CASSHSGRTFTDTQYF
TRBV6-5	few	TRBD1	TRBJ1-1	TGTGCCAGCAGTTCCGGACAGGGGGCCGCTGAAGCTTTCTTT	CASSSGQGAAEAFF
TRBV6-2/TRBV6-3	many	TRBD2	TRBJ2-2	TGTGCCAGCAGAGATGGGACTAGCGGGAGGGAGAACACCGGGGAGCTGTTTTTT	CASRDGTSGRENTGELFF
TRBV20-1	.	TRBD1	TRBJ1-2	TGCAGTGCTACTGGACAGGGGGGGGACTATGGCTACACCTTC	CSATGQGGDYGYTF